This T cell receptor beta chain originates from a study of early T cells in non-severe SARS-CoV-2 infection. Study-level information: Sequencing targeted bulk RNA from unsorted whole blood, leaving chains unpaired.

Attachment of unique molecular identifiers to individual cDNA molecules was performed. A single record per CDR3 protein comes from TCRdb applying MiXCR to the 5' RACE reads. The data hold around 61,000 distinct CDR3 sequences, with about 10% observed a single time. This clonotype came up a few times. As yet, its antigen is unknown. V shed 4 bases and J shed 5 bases, with 15 bases lying between them. CDR3 length equals 14 residues. The germline V gene has CDR1 DFQATT and CDR2 SNEGSKA (reference sequence). Study results and limitations: Clonotype matching in VDJdb favored anti-spike CD8 responses and did not capture private and CD4 specificities.

Sequences were obtained from whole blood. The sequence came from an adult who was a healthcare worker with PCR-confirmed SARS-CoV-2 infection or an uninfected control (not recorded which). The genes are TRBV20-1 and TRBJ2-4; no reliable D call. The CDR3: CSATQFGRQNIQYF. In DNA, the CDR3 is TGCAGTGCTACCCAATTTGGAAGGCAAAACATTCAGTACTTC.